This entry is about one T cell receptor (beta chain). Its matching antigen is unknown. Sequencing used immunoSEQ multiplex PCR; TCRdb keeps in-frame clones, though not all of them. The table lists some 41,000 clones, 80% to 90% of them singletons, with under 4% in the top ten. This record comes from a study of OX40 agonist ivuxolimab in advanced cancers. Broader study findings: Doses of 0.1 to 3.0 mg/kg were accompanied by clonal expansion of CD4+ and CD8+ blood T cells by week 6.

Germline CDR1 and CDR2: MNHNS and SASEGT. V shed 6 bases and J shed 2 bases, with 11 bases lying between them. The CDR3 covers 14 residues. This sequence originates from an adult with an advanced solid tumor such as melanoma, head and neck, liver or kidney cancer. This material consisted of CD4+ or CD8+ T cells sorted from blood, taken in a trial of the OX40 agonist ivuxolimab. J is TRBJ1-5 and V is TRBV6-1, with D possibly matching TRBD1 (5 bases). The CDR3: CASRGTGGNQPQHF. CDR3 nucleotide sequence: TGTGCCAGCAGGGGAACAGGAGGCAATCAGCCCCAGCATTTT.